One sample yielded the 22 T cell receptor beta chains listed below, sequenced in a study of graft-versus-host responses after intestinal transplantation. These receptors are not linked to any known antigen. Libraries were prepared by immunoSEQ multiplex PCR; TCRdb keeps only in-frame clonotypes and omits some of them. The data hold around 24,000 clones, with roughly 82% observed a single time. The sample in question was unstimulated CD8+ T cells sorted from spleen or lymph node cells, obtained before transplant. All receptors derive from a human donor who was the organ donor for an intestinal transplant.

The chain recombines TRBV5-6 with TRBJ2-1; the match to TRBD1 covers 9 bases. V gave up 4 bases and J gave up 6 bases; unmatched junction bases: 8. The CDR3 sequence is 15 residues long. Germline V CDR1 and CDR2: SGHDT, YYEEEE. CDR3 nucleotides: TGTGCCAGCAGCCCGAGGGACAGGGCTATCAATGAGCAGTTCTTC. The encoded protein is CASSPRDRAINEQFF.

The rearrangement links TRBV11-2 to TRBJ2-7; TRBD2 aligns across 11 bases. Germline V gene sequence: CDR1 SGHAT, CDR2 FQNNGV. CDR3 size: 15 residues. V lost 0 bases and J lost 3; bases outside the gene matches: 1. This CDR3 reads CASSLDGTSGYEQYF. The DNA of the CDR3 is TGTGCCAGCAGCTTAGACGGGACTAGCGGCTACGAGCAGTACTTC.

The rearrangement links TRBV7-2 to TRBJ2-5; weak D call: TRBD2 (5 bases). Trimming cost V 3 bases and J 1 base, with 12 bases left between them. CDR1 SGHTA and CDR2 FQGNSA come from the germline V gene. The CDR3 totals 15 residues. The CDR3 DNA reads as TGTGCCAGCAGCTTGGCTGGAGGTCGCCAAGAGACCCAGTACTTC. This translates into CASSLAGGRQETQYF.

J is TRBJ1-2 and V is TRBV29-1; a possible D gene is TRBD1 (6 bases). The CDR3 is 14 residues long. V was trimmed by 6 bases and J by 0 bases, leaving 14 bases between them. In germline, CDR1 is SQVTM, CDR2 ANQGSEA. The CDR3 spells CSVPDRIPNYGYTF. The CDR3 region has the DNA TGCAGCGTCCCGGACAGAATACCTAACTATGGCTACACCTTC.

This chain links TRBV7-9 with TRBJ2-2; D unclear. From germline, CDR1 is SEHNR and CDR2 FQNEAQ (reference sequence). The CDR3 covers 10 residues. V lost 5 bases and J lost 7, with 2 bases in between. The CDR3 spells CASSHGELFF. The CDR3 bases are TGTGCCAGCAGCCACGGGGAGCTGTTTTTT.

The gene calls are TRBV4-3 and TRBJ1-1; D gene unclear. CDR1 and CDR2 (germline): LGHNA, YSLEER. Deletions cut 0 bases from V and 2 bases from J, with 4 bases between. This CDR3 is 13 amino acids long. The CDR3 is CASSQDSNTEAFF. In DNA form, the CDR3 reads TGCGCCAGCAGCCAAGATAGTAACACTGAAGCTTTCTTT.

This chain joins TRBV15 and TRBJ2-1; 13 bases match TRBD2. Per the germline V gene, CDR1 is LNHNV and CDR2 is YYDKDF (reference sequence). The CDR3 has 18 amino acids. Trimming took 0 bases from V and 5 from J; bases not matched to a gene: 7. The DNA of the CDR3 is TGTGCCACCAGCAGAGATACACGTGGACTAGCGGGGGACAATGAGCAGTTCTTC. It codes for CATSRDTRGLAGDNEQFF.

The sample holds a few counts of this clone. The chain links TRBV6-5 to TRBJ2-5; D possibly corresponds to TRBD1 (5 bases). Germline V gene lookup returns CDR1 MNHEY and CDR2 SVGAGI. This CDR3 is 15 amino acids long. V lost 2 bases, J lost 5 bases, and 15 bases lay in between. CDR3 in DNA: TGTGCCAGCAGTTACATTGGCGGTCCAGGGGAGACCCAGTACTTC. It translates to CASSYIGGPGETQYF.

V gene TRBV9 combines with J gene TRBJ2-1, with 11 bases fitting TRBD2. The CDR3 length is 17 residues. Germline trimming cut 2 bases from V and 6 bases from J; bases unmatched to any gene: 10. Germline CDR1 is SGDLS and CDR2 is YYNGEE. The CDR3 sequence is CASSVGLAGKGVNEQFF. The DNA of the CDR3 is TGTGCCAGCAGCGTCGGACTAGCGGGCAAAGGGGTCAATGAGCAGTTCTTC.

CDR3 protein: CASSYYSGPSTDTQYF. CDR3 sequence (DNA): TGTGCCAGCAGTTATTATAGCGGACCCAGCACAGATACGCAGTATTTT. The V gene is TRBV6-6, the J gene TRBJ2-3; possibly TRBD2 for D (6 bases). The CDR3 spans 16 residues. V dropped 3 bases and J dropped 0 bases, with 13 bases sitting between them. CDR1 and CDR2 (germline): MNHNY, SVGAGI (reference sequence).

This chain uses TRBV27 with TRBJ1-2; 9 bases match TRBD1. Germline V gives CDR1 MNHEY, CDR2 SMNVEV (reference sequence). CDR3 length equals 17 residues. The junction had 13 bases not matched to a gene; V was cut back by 4 bases and J by 4 bases. For the CDR3, the DNA is TGTGCCAGCAGTTCACCGGGACAGGGAGTGGGGCCCTATGGCTACACCTTC. Protein product: CASSSPGQGVGPYGYTF.

The rearrangement links TRBV8-2 to TRBJ2-6. TRBV8-2 is annotated as a pseudogene. The CDR3 runs to 17 residues. CDR3 coding DNA: TGTGGCATGGACGGTAAGATAACACAAAGTCGGGCCAACGTCCTGACTTTC. It codes for CGMDGKITQSRANVLTF.

The chain combines TRBV14 with TRBJ2-1; D not resolved. Germline CDR1 SGHDN, CDR2 FVKESK. V was trimmed by 0 bases and J by 2 bases, leaving 8 bases between them. The CDR3 totals 15 residues. The CDR3 sequence is CASSQDPSTYNEQFF. The CDR3 DNA sequence: TGTGCCAGCAGCCAAGATCCGAGTACCTACAATGAGCAGTTCTTC. Supplemented by reference TRBV14 and TRBJ2-1, the full variable domain reads EAGVTQFPSHSVIEKGQTVTLRCDPISGHDNLYWYRRVMGKEIKFLLHFVKESKQDESGMPNNRFLAERTGGTYSTLKVQPAELEDSGVYFCASSQDPSTYNEQFFGPGTRLTVL.

This clone was recorded a few times. The rearrangement joins TRBV15 to TRBJ2-1; TRBD2 aligns across 12 bases. The CDR3 is 15 amino acids. V dropped 4 bases and J dropped 8; count of bases not matched to a gene: 6. Germline lookup yields CDR1 LNHNV and CDR2 YYDKDF (reference sequence). CDR3 residues: CATSTGLAGLDEQFF. CDR3 coding DNA: TGTGCCACCAGCACCGGACTAGCGGGGCTGGATGAGCAGTTCTTC.

This clone was seen once. The rearrangement uses TRBV7-9 and TRBJ2-1; D remains ambiguous. CDR3 size: 13 residues. The V gene lost 5 bases and the J gene lost 9 bases, with 14 bases spanning the gap. Germline CDR1 reads SEHNR; CDR2 reads FQNEAQ (reference sequence). CDR3 nucleotide sequence: TGTGCCAGCAGCCCCTACCTCGGTGTTGAGCAGTTCTTC. The encoded protein is CASSPYLGVEQFF.

The chain combines TRBV6-4 with TRBJ2-3, with TRBD2 identical over 9 bases. The germline V gene encodes CDR1 MRHNA and CDR2 SNTAGT. This CDR3 region has 15 residues. The J segment lost 4 bases and the V segment lost 2 bases, leaving 4 bases of the junction unmatched. The CDR3 DNA follows: TGTGCCAGCAGTGACGGCGGGAGGGCGGCAGATACGCAGTATTTT. This gives the protein CASSDGGRAADTQYF.

V usage is TRBV5-4 and J usage is TRBJ1-3; D remains unclear. Trimming shortened V by 7 bases and J by 0 bases, and 2 bases separated the two germline ends. CDR1 and CDR2 (germline): SGHNT, YYREEE (reference sequence). This CDR3 region has 11 residues. The CDR3 region is CASGSGNTIYF. CDR3 coding DNA: TGTGCCAGCGGCTCTGGAAACACCATATATTTT.

This clone has a single count. V usage is TRBV15 and J usage is TRBJ2-7; a possible D gene is TRBD1 (5 bases). V lost 4 bases and J lost 6, with 16 bases in between. Looked up from germline, CDR1 is LNHNV and CDR2 is YYDKDF (reference sequence). The CDR3 consists of 14 residues. In DNA form, the CDR3 reads TGTGCCACCAGCATGGGAAACGATAGGGGCGAGCAGTACTTC. Translation gives CATSMGNDRGEQYF.

V and J are TRBV6-1 and TRBJ1-4; D perhaps matches TRBD1 (6 bases). Trimming stripped 5 bases from V and 4 bases from J, with 14 bases between. CDR1 is MNHNS, CDR2 SASEGT, per germline. This CDR3 has 15 amino acids. CDR3 sequence reads: CASSLTGHRNEKLFF. DNA for the CDR3: TGTGCCAGCAGTCTAACGGGACACCGTAATGAAAAACTGTTTTTT.

This clone was counted a few times. The chain is built from TRBV15 and TRBJ2-1; 10 bases match TRBD1. Trimming took 4 bases from V and 6 from J; bases not matched to a gene: 6. This CDR3 has 15 residues. The germline CDR1 and CDR2 sequences are LNHNV and YYDKDF (reference sequence). The CDR3 region has the DNA TGTGCCACCAGCATACCCGGGACAGGGGTCAATGAGCAGTTCTTC. It is translated as CATSIPGTGVNEQFF.

CDR3 coding DNA: TGTGCTAGTGGGGCCGGGACCACCTACGAGCAGTACTTC. Protein sequence: CASGAGTTYEQYF. The chain recombines TRBV12-5 with TRBJ2-7; D could derive from TRBD1 or TRBD2 (5 bases each). The CDR3 totals 13 residues. Trimming cost V 6 bases and J 2 bases, with 11 bases left between them. Germline-derived CDR1 and CDR2 are LGHNT and FRNRAP.

This clone showed up just once. The genes are TRBV7-9 and TRBJ2-5, with D uncertain. V lost 4 bases and J lost 2, with 5 bases in between. The length of the CDR3 is 12 residues. From germline, CDR1 is SEHNR and CDR2 FQNEAQ (reference sequence). The CDR3 DNA is TGTGCCAGCAGCTCACTACAAGAGACCCAGTACTTC. Translating gives CASSSLQETQYF.